A selection of T cell receptor beta chains follows, all from one sample in a study of regulatory T cells in long-lasting Graves disease. TCRdb redid the calling of the multiplex PCR reads with MiXCR, one entry per CDR3 protein. The sample carries about 440,000 distinct CDR3 sequences, more than 13% recorded once. These data were also reused for a study on T cells in Graves' hyperthyroidism and ophthalmopathy.

The specimen was peripheral blood mononuclear cells (PBMCs), collected at new diagnosis, from a patient treated with antithyroid drugs. All receptors derive from a woman younger than 45 with Graves disease. The CDR3 runs from the conserved cysteine through the conserved F or W. A D gene is named only where the DNA matches it firmly. Expanded clones get a size class; other rows say once, few or many, or leave the size out.

>NA|TRBJ1-2|TRBV12-3/TRBV12-4|many
CASTWTPANYGYTF
TGTGCCAGCACCTGGACACCTGCTAACTATGGCTACACCTTC
>NA|TRBJ1-5|TRBV19|few
CASSWGVQRDNQPQHF
TGTGCCAGTAGTTGGGGAGTGCAGCGGGACAATCAGCCCCAGCATTTT
>NA|TRBJ1-1|TRBV6-5|few
CASSYTPASLNTEAFF
TGTGCCAGCAGTTACACGCCGGCCAGCTTGAACACTGAAGCTTTCTTT
>NA|TRBJ2-1|TRBV25-1|NA
CASSDPGGHNEQFF
TGTGCCAGCAGTGATCCCGGAGGACACAATGAGCAGTTCTTC
>NA|TRBJ2-5|TRBV7-6|many
CASSLAHLDSRGMETQYF
TGTGCCAGCAGCTTAGCGCATTTGGACAGCCGCGGGATGGAGACCCAGTACTTC
>TRBD1|TRBJ1-6|TRBV27|few
CASSFRTGGTYSPLHF
TGTGCCAGCAGTTTCCGGACAGGGGGCACTTATTCACCCCTCCACTTT
>NA|TRBJ2-3|TRBV29-1|many
CSVELGQDTQYF
TGCAGCGTTGAGCTGGGACAAGATACGCAGTATTTT
>NA|TRBJ2-7|TRBV29-1|many
CSVKTVYEQYF
TGCAGCGTTAAGACAGTCTACGAGCAGTACTTC
>TRBD2|TRBJ2-5|TRBV28|NA
CASSSRRLAGGQETQYF
TGTGCCAGCAGTTCACGGAGACTAGCGGGAGGCCAAGAGACCCAGTACTTC
>TRBD2|TRBJ2-1|TRBV7-2|NA
CASSLAGGRRVYNEQFF
TGTGCCAGCAGCTTAGCGGGAGGGCGCCGGGTCTACAATGAGCAGTTCTTC
>NA|TRBJ2-1|TRBV5-1|NA
CASSFDIGPSYEQFF
TGCGCCAGCAGCTTTGACATTGGCCCTTCCTACGAGCAGTTCTTC
>TRBD2|TRBJ2-4|TRBV28|many
CASSLSASGPLNIQYF
TGTGCCAGCAGTTTATCCGCTAGCGGGCCGTTAAACATTCAGTACTTC
>NA|TRBJ2-7|TRBV20-1|many
CSAGGLMDEQYF
TGCAGTGCTGGGGGCCTCATGGACGAGCAGTACTTC
>NA|TRBJ2-7|TRBV6-5|few
CASSFESDEQYF
TGTGCCAGCAGTTTCGAGAGCGACGAGCAGTACTTC
>NA|TRBJ2-1|TRBV6-1|NA
CTSRELFRRAANEQFF
TGTACCAGCAGGGAATTATTCCGGAGGGCAGCCAATGAGCAGTTCTTC
>TRBD1|TRBJ1-1|TRBV24-1|NA
CATSAGQGFPEAFF
TGTGCCACCAGTGCCGGACAGGGCTTCCCTGAAGCTTTCTTT
>NA|TRBJ2-3|TRBV9|NA
CASSLRQSSTDTQYF
TGCGCCAGCAGCTTGAGGCAGTCTAGCACAGATACGCAGTATTTT
>TRBD2|TRBJ2-3|TRBV6-2/TRBV6-3|NA
CASSNARAGADTQYF
TGTGCCAGCAGTAACGCTCGAGCGGGAGCGGATACGCAGTATTTT
>NA|TRBJ2-1|TRBV20-1|many
CSAQNPDNEQFF
TGCAGTGCTCAAAATCCGGACAATGAGCAGTTCTTC
>TRBD2|TRBJ2-1|TRBV30|many
CAWASGRSREQFF
TGTGCCTGGGCTAGCGGGAGGTCCCGTGAGCAGTTCTTC
>NA|TRBJ2-3|TRBV24-1|NA
CATSGVDSTDTQYF
TGTGCCACCAGTGGAGTCGATAGCACAGATACGCAGTATTTT
>NA|TRBJ1-1|TRBV7-2|few
CASSFGESVNTEAFF
TGTGCCAGCAGCTTCGGAGAAAGTGTGAACACTGAAGCTTTCTTT
>NA|TRBJ2-3|TRBV6-1|NA
CASTAGTFETDTQYF
TGTGCCAGCACTGCAGGGACTTTCGAGACAGATACGCAGTATTTT
>TRBD2|TRBJ2-5|TRBV12-3/TRBV12-4|few
CASSLRAGGRETQYF
TGTGCCAGCAGTTTGAGAGCGGGAGGGCGAGAGACCCAGTACTTC
>NA|TRBJ1-2|TRBV9|few
CASSVEEGTGGYTF
TGTGCCAGCAGCGTAGAGGAGGGGACGGGTGGCTACACCTTC
>NA|TRBJ1-1|TRBV19|many
CASSADWNTEAFF
TGTGCCAGTAGTGCCGACTGGAACACTGAAGCTTTCTTT
>TRBD2|TRBJ2-1|TRBV24-1|many
CATSDSTSGRSYNEQFF
TGTGCCACCAGTGATTCGACTAGCGGGAGATCGTACAATGAGCAGTTCTTC
>TRBD2|TRBJ2-3|TRBV3-1|NA
CASSPQPSGMLDTQYF
TGTGCCAGCAGCCCTCAGCCTAGCGGGATGTTGGATACGCAGTATTTT
>NA|TRBJ2-1|TRBV9|few
CASSVEGLVYNEQFF
TGTGCCAGCAGCGTAGAAGGGCTAGTCTACAATGAGCAGTTCTTC
>NA|TRBJ1-1|TRBV5-1|NA
CASSLSDFGTEAFF
TGCGCCAGCAGCCTTTCGGATTTCGGCACTGAAGCTTTCTTT
>TRBD2|TRBJ2-5|TRBV6-2/TRBV6-3|NA
CASSYSTGGGRETQYF
TGTGCCAGCAGTTACTCGACGGGGGGGGGACGGGAGACCCAGTACTTC
>TRBD1|TRBJ1-1|TRBV7-9|few
CASSLLLQGVGGTEAFF
TGTGCCAGCAGCCTCCTTTTACAGGGGGTAGGGGGCACTGAAGCTTTCTTT
>NA|TRBJ2-5|TRBV7-9|few
CASSRDTVQQETQYF
TGTGCCAGCAGTCGTGACACGGTCCAACAAGAGACCCAGTACTTC
>NA|TRBJ2-3|TRBV5-1|many
CASSRRDPSDTQYF
TGCGCCAGCAGCCGTAGGGACCCGTCAGATACGCAGTATTTT
>NA|TRBJ2-5|TRBV24-1|few
CATSDQRTDRGTQYF
TGTGCCACCAGTGATCAACGGACTGATCGGGGGACCCAGTACTTC
>NA|TRBJ2-7|TRBV30|few
CACTGQLYEQYF
TGTGCCTGCACCGGACAGCTCTACGAGCAGTACTTC
>TRBD2|TRBJ2-2|TRBV6-1|many
CASSPGRASGGELFF
TGTGCCAGCAGTCCCGGGAGGGCCTCTGGCGGGGAGCTGTTTTTT
>NA|TRBJ2-1|TRBV5-5|many
CASSLNGSPYNEQFF
TGTGCCAGCAGCTTGAACGGGAGCCCCTACAATGAGCAGTTCTTC
>NA|TRBJ1-1|TRBV28|many
CASSEEVMNTEAFF
TGTGCCAGCAGTGAGGAAGTAATGAACACTGAAGCTTTCTTT
>NA|TRBJ2-1|TRBV2|many
CASRGRRDSRWKNEQFF
TGTGCCAGCAGGGGACGTAGAGATTCGCGGTGGAAGAATGAGCAGTTCTTC
>NA|TRBJ1-3|TRBV2|few
CASSEGWGEGNTIYF
TGTGCCAGCAGCGAGGGCTGGGGTGAAGGAAACACCATATATTTT
>NA|TRBJ2-3|TRBV28|many
CARGPTPGDTQYF
TGTGCCAGGGGCCCTACCCCAGGGGATACGCAGTATTTT